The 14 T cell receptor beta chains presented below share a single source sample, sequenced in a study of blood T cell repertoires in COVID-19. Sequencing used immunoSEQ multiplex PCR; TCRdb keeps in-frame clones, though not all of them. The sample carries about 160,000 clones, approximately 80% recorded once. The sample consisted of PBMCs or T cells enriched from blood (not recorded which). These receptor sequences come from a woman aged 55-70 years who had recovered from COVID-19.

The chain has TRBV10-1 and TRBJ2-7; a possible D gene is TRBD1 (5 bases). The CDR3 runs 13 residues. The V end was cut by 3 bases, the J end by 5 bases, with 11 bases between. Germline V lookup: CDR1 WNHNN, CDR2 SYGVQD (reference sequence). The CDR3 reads CASSDRDKNEQYF. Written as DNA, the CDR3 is TGCGCCAGCAGTGACAGGGATAAGAACGAGCAGTACTTC.

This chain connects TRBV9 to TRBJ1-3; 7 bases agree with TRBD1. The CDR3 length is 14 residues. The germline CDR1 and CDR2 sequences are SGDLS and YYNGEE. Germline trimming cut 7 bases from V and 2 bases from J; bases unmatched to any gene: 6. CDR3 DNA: TGTGCCAGCGGAGACAGGGAGCCTGGAAACACCATATATTTT. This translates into CASGDREPGNTIYF.

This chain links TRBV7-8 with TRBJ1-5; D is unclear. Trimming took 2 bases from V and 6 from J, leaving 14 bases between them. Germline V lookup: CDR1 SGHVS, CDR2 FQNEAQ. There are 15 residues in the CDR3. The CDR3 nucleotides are TGTGCCAGCAGCTTACTAAGTTTTGCGGGTCAGCCCCAGCATTTT. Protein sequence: CASSLLSFAGQPQHF.

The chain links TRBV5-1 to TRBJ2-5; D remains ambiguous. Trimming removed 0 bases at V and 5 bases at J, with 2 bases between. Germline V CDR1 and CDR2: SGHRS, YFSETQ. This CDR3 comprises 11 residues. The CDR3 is CASSLAETQYF. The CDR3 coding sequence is TGCGCCAGCAGCTTGGCGGAGACCCAGTACTTC.

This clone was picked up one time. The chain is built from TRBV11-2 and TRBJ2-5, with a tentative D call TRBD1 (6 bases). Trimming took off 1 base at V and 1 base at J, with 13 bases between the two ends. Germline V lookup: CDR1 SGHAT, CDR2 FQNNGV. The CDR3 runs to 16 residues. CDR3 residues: CASSLGPRRGQETQYF. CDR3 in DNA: TGTGCCAGCAGCTTAGGCCCCCGCAGGGGCCAAGAGACCCAGTACTTC.

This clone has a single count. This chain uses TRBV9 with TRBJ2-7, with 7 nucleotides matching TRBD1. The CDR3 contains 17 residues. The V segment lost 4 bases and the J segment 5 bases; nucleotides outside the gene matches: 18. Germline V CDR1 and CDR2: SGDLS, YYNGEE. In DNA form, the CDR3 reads TGTGCCAGCAGCCAACTCCCTGCACAGGGGCCCTCGGACGAGCAGTACTTC. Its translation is CASSQLPAQGPSDEQYF.

The CDR3 DNA follows: TGTGCCAGCAGCTTCCCTAGCGGGGGAGCCGGGGAGCTGTTTTTT. Protein sequence: CASSFPSGGAGELFF. The V and J genes are TRBV7-8 and TRBJ2-2; 10 bases match TRBD2. J gave up 6 bases and V 3 bases, and 4 bases lay outside the gene matches. Germline V gene lookup returns CDR1 SGHVS and CDR2 FQNEAQ. The CDR3 consists of 15 residues.

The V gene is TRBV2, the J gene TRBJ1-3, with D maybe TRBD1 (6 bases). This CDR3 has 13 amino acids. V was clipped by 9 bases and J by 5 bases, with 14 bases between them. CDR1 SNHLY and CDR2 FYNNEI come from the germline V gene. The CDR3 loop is CARNQGIRNTIYF. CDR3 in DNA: TGTGCCAGGAACCAGGGGATCCGAAACACCATATATTTT.

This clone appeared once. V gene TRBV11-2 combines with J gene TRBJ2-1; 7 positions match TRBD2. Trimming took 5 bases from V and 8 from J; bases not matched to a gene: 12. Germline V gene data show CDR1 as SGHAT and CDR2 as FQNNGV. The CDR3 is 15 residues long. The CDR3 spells CASSPSGQVRDEQFF. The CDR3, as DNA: TGTGCCAGCAGCCCTAGCGGTCAGGTCAGGGATGAGCAGTTCTTC. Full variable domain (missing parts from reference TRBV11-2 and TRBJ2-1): EAGVAQSPRYKIIEKRQSVAFWCNPISGHATLYWYQQILGQGPKLLIQFQNNGVVDDSQLPKDRFSAERLKGVDSTLKIQPAKLEDSAVYLCASSPSGQVRDEQFFGPGTRLTVL.

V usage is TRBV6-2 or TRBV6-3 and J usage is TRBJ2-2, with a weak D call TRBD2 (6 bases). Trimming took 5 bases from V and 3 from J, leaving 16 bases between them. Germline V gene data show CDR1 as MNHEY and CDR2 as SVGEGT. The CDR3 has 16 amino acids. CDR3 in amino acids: CASSPRGGGDTGELFF. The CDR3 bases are TGTGCCAGCAGTCCAAGGGGAGGAGGGGACACCGGGGAGCTGTTTTTT.

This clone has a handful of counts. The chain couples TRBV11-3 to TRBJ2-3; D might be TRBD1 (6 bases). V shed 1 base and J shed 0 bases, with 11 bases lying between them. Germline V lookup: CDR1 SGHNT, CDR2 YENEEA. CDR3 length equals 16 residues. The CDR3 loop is CASSLGAGVSTDTQYF. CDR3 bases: TGTGCCAGCAGCTTAGGCGCAGGGGTAAGCACAGATACGCAGTATTTT. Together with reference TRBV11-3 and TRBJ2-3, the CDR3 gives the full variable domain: EAGVVQSPRYKIIEKKQPVAFWCNPISGHNTLYWYLQNLGQGPELLIRYENEEAVDDSQLPKDRFSAERLKGVDSTLKIQPAELGDSAVYLCASSLGAGVSTDTQYFGPGTRLTVL.

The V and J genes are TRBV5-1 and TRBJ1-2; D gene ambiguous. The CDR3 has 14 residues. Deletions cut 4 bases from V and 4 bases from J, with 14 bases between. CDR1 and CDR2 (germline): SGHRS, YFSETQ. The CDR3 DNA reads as TGCGCCAGCAGCAGAGGGAGGGTGGGCTATGGCTACACCTTC. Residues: CASSRGRVGYGYTF.

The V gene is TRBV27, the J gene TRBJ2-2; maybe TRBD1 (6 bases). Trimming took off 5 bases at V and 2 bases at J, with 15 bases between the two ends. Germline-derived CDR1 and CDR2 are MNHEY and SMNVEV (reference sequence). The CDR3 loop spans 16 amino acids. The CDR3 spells CASSKRGGSNTGELFF. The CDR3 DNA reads TGTGCCAGCAGTAAAAGAGGGGGTTCAAACACCGGGGAGCTGTTTTTT.

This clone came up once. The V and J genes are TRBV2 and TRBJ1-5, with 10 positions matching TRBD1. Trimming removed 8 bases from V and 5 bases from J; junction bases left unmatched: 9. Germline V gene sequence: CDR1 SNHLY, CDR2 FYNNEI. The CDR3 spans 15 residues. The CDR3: CASGPGQGLDQPQHF. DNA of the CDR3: TGTGCCAGCGGACCGGGACAGGGGCTTGATCAGCCCCAGCATTTT.